The 26 T cell receptor beta chains listed next were all sequenced from one sample in a study of CD8+ T cells in alopecia areata. Reverse transcription of extracted RNA yielded cDNA, which provided the sequencing template. Profiling relied on immunoSEQ multiplex PCR, and the TCRdb table lists in-frame clones only, not all of them. Of just over 150,000 clones listed, around 55% are singletons. The sequenced sample was CD8+ T cells sorted from blood, obtained at week 0. These receptors came from a human donor with alopecia areata.

The gene calls are TRBV13 and TRBJ1-1, with a weak D call TRBD1 (6 bases). The CDR3 sequence is 13 residues long. Germline values: CDR1 PRHDT, CDR2 FYEKMQ (reference sequence). Trimming stripped 4 bases from V and 1 base from J, with 7 bases between. This CDR3 reads CASSSGQNTEAFF. The CDR3 DNA follows: TGTGCCAGCAGCTCGGGACAGAACACTGAAGCTTTCTTT.

The chain has TRBV27 and TRBJ2-1, with D maybe TRBD1 (6 bases). The V end lost 2 bases, the J end lost 0 bases, and 8 bases lay between the germline ends. From germline, CDR1 is MNHEY and CDR2 SMNVEV (reference sequence). CDR3 length equals 15 residues. CDR3 amino acids: CASSLNRASYNEQFF. In DNA form, the CDR3 reads TGTGCCAGCAGTTTAAACAGGGCCTCCTACAATGAGCAGTTCTTC.

The V gene is TRBV7-3, the J gene TRBJ2-3, with D possibly TRBD2 on 6 matching bases. Germline assignment: CDR1 SGHTA and CDR2 FQGTGA. The CDR3 sequence is 16 residues long. V shed 3 bases and J shed 6 bases, with 19 bases lying between them. For the CDR3, the DNA is TGTGCCAGCAGCTTGTGGGGGGACTCGTCCTGGGATACGCAGTATTTT. Translating gives CASSLWGDSSWDTQYF.

The rearrangement uses TRBV7-2 and TRBJ2-1, with TRBD1 identical over 7 bases. Trimming at V came to 6 bases and at J to 1 base, leaving 12 bases not matched to a gene. The germline gives CDR1 SGHTA, CDR2 FQGNSA. The CDR3 has 17 residues. The DNA for the CDR3 is TGTGCCAGCAGTCCCATAGTTAGGGACAGATCCTACAATGAGCAGTTCTTC. It translates to CASSPIVRDRSYNEQFF.

This chain joins TRBV13 and TRBJ1-5; 8 bases match TRBD1. The germline V gene has CDR1 PRHDT and CDR2 FYEKMQ (reference sequence). This CDR3 contains 15 residues. Losses at the gene ends were 2 bases for V and 6 bases for J; bases not matched to a gene: 6. The CDR3 loop is CASSLNRGLSQPQHF. CDR3 bases: TGTGCCAGCAGCTTAAACAGGGGGTTAAGTCAGCCCCAGCATTTT.

As DNA, the CDR3 is TGTGCCAGCAGCTTATGGGGAACCGGGGAGCTGTTTTTT. This codes for CASSLWGTGELFF. The chain joins TRBV5-4 to TRBJ2-2; D ambiguous. The germline V gene encodes CDR1 SGHNT and CDR2 YYREEE (reference sequence). The germline V and J ends were trimmed by 2 bases and 5 bases, with 7 bases remaining between them. The CDR3 length is 13 residues. The full variable domain, its missing parts supplied by reference TRBV5-4 and TRBJ2-2, is ETGVTQSPTHLIKTRGQQVTLRCSSQSGHNTVSWYQQALGQGPQFIFQYYREEENGRGNFPPRFSGLQFPNYSSELNVNALELDDSALYLCASSLWGTGELFFGEGSRLTVL.

The V call is TRBV27, the J call TRBJ2-1; perhaps D is TRBD1 or TRBD2 (5 bases each). The ends were cut back, 0 bases at V and 7 bases at J, with 13 bases in the middle. Germline CDR1 and CDR2: MNHEY and SMNVEV (reference sequence). CDR3 length: 15 residues. CDR3 region: CASSLSGTPSNEQFF. CDR3 DNA sequence: TGTGCCAGCAGTTTATCAGGGACCCCGTCGAATGAGCAGTTCTTC.

V gene TRBV9 combines with J gene TRBJ1-1; D not resolved. Germline V gene lookup returns CDR1 SGDLS and CDR2 YYNGEE. This CDR3 is 13 amino acids long. V lost 0 bases and J lost 1, with 4 bases in between. CDR3 amino acids: CASSVVTNTEAFF. The DNA for the CDR3 is TGTGCCAGCAGCGTAGTTACGAACACTGAAGCTTTCTTT.

The chain joins TRBV9 to TRBJ2-5; the match to TRBD2 covers 9 bases. CDR1 SGDLS and CDR2 YYNGEE come from the germline V gene. This CDR3 has 18 residues. Trimming took 4 bases from V and 4 from J; bases not matched to a gene: 17. The CDR3 sequence: CASSPHSGSGGQGETQYF. The CDR3 DNA follows: TGTGCCAGCAGCCCCCACAGTGGTAGCGGGGGACAAGGAGAGACCCAGTACTTC. Supplemented by reference TRBV9 and TRBJ2-5, the full variable domain reads DSGVTQTPKHLITATGQRVTLRCSPRSGDLSVYWYQQSLDQGLQFLIQYYNGEERAKGNILERFSAQQFPDLHSELNLSSLELGDSALYFCASSPHSGSGGQGETQYFGPGTRLLVL.

The table lists this clone with a few counts. The chain joins TRBV29-1 to TRBJ1-2; tentatively, D is TRBD1 (6 bases). Looked up from germline, CDR1 is SQVTM and CDR2 is ANQGSEA. V lost 1 base to trimming and J lost 2 bases, with 11 bases between them. The CDR3 runs 14 residues. The CDR3 protein is CSVEGGGWNYGYTF. CDR3 in DNA: TGCAGCGTTGAAGGAGGGGGATGGAACTATGGCTACACCTTC.

This clone was counted a few times. The gene calls are TRBV4-1 and TRBJ2-2; 7 bases agree with TRBD1. The CDR3 is 16 amino acids. Trimming removed 0 bases from V and 1 base from J; junction bases left unmatched: 2. Germline loops: CDR1 MGHRA, CDR2 YSYEKL. CDR3 loop: CASSQDRTGNTGELFF. The CDR3 region has the DNA TGCGCCAGCAGCCAAGACCGGACAGGGAACACCGGGGAGCTGTTTTTT.

The rearrangement uses TRBV30 and TRBJ1-6; a weak D match, TRBD1 (5 bases). CDR3 size: 15 residues. Germline V gene sequence: CDR1 GTSNPN, CDR2 SVGIG (reference sequence). Trimming pared 0 bases from V and 9 bases from J, leaving 15 bases between. The DNA of the CDR3 is TGTGCCTGGAGTGTATCGGGGCCGAGAGGTTCACCCCTCCACTTT. Its protein product is CAWSVSGPRGSPLHF.

V is TRBV30 and J is TRBJ2-7; the D gene is possibly TRBD2 (6 bases). CDR3 length: 14 residues. V dropped 5 bases and J dropped 2 bases, with 16 bases sitting between them. In germline, CDR1 is GTSNPN, CDR2 SVGIG (reference sequence). The DNA for the CDR3 is TGTGCCTGGCAAGTGGGTAGCGGAACCTACGAGCAGTACTTC. Protein: CAWQVGSGTYEQYF.

This clone was seen once. The J gene is TRBJ2-3, the V gene TRBV5-1; either TRBD1 or TRBD2 may supply D (5 bases each). The V gene's germline CDR1 is SGHRS and CDR2 YFSETQ. V shed 1 base and J shed 1 base, with 10 bases lying between them. The CDR3 runs to 15 residues. The CDR3 reads CASSLTRGRTDTQYF. The CDR3 DNA sequence: TGCGCCAGCAGCTTGACTCGGGGCCGCACAGATACGCAGTATTTT.

The chain has TRBV9 and TRBJ1-1; maybe TRBD1 (6 bases). The CDR3 consists of 14 residues. Germline assignment: CDR1 SGDLS and CDR2 YYNGEE. V shed 0 bases and J shed 4 bases, with 10 bases lying between them. The CDR3 sequence: CASSVGQGSTEAFF. In nucleotides, the CDR3 is TGTGCCAGCAGCGTAGGGCAGGGGAGCACTGAAGCTTTCTTT.

This clone has only a few counts. The chain recombines TRBV10-3 with TRBJ2-7; D not resolved. Trimming shortened V by 2 bases and J by 0 bases, and 5 bases separated the two germline ends. The germline V gene has CDR1 ENHRY and CDR2 SYGVKD. This CDR3 is 13 amino acids long. The CDR3 protein is CAISEGFSYEQYF. CDR3 DNA: TGTGCCATCAGTGAGGGCTTCTCCTACGAGCAGTACTTC.

The rearrangement links TRBV27 to TRBJ2-7, with 10 bases identical to TRBD2. The germline V gene has CDR1 MNHEY and CDR2 SMNVEV (reference sequence). There are 16 residues in the CDR3. J lost 2 bases, V lost 6 bases, and 10 bases had no gene match. The CDR3 spells CASSPTGTSETYEQYF. The CDR3 DNA sequence: TGTGCCAGCAGCCCCACCGGGACTAGCGAAACCTACGAGCAGTACTTC.

This clone was detected a few times. V and J are TRBV7-3 and TRBJ2-2, with 8 positions matching TRBD1. CDR1 and CDR2 (germline): SGHTA, FQGTGA. V lost 6 bases, J lost 5 bases, and 5 bases stayed unmatched. This CDR3 contains 14 residues. CDR3 residues: CASRPRQGTGELFF. The CDR3 DNA sequence: TGTGCCAGCAGACCCCGACAGGGGACCGGGGAGCTGTTTTTT. The variable domain in full, with the rest retrieved from reference TRBV7-3 and TRBJ2-2, is GAGVSQTPSNKVTEKGKYVELRCDPISGHTALYWYRQSLGQGPEFLIYFQGTGAADDSGLPNDRFFAVRPEGSVSTLKIQRTERGDSAVYLCASRPRQGTGELFFGEGSRLTVL.

Comments on this clone: Only one base separates this from a far larger clonotype, so it likely reflects a read error. This chain connects TRBV4-3 to TRBJ1-4; D is ambiguous. Germline loops: CDR1 LGHNA, CDR2 YSLEER. CDR3 size: 16 residues. CDR3 bases: TGCGCCAACAGCCAAATCCTCGGGCGCGGACGGGAAAAACTGTTTTTT. It encodes CANSQILGRGREKLFF.

This clone turned up a few times. The sample has other DNA sequences that encode this CDR3 too. The CDR3 protein is CSVVGDTEAFF. CDR3 nucleotide sequence: TGCAGCGTTGTAGGGGACACTGAAGCTTTCTTT. The chain is built from TRBV29-1 and TRBJ1-1, with a tentative D call TRBD1 (5 bases). V lost 4 bases and J 3 bases, leaving 6 bases between the germline ends. Germline CDR1 SQVTM, CDR2 ANQGSEA. There are 11 residues in the CDR3.

The rearrangement joins TRBV6-5 to TRBJ2-1; no clear D gene. Germline lookup yields CDR1 MNHEY and CDR2 SVGAGI. The CDR3 sequence is 13 residues long. V lost 0 bases, J lost 10 bases, and 10 bases lay in between. CDR3 DNA: TGTGCCAGCAGTTACTCGAACAAGCGAGAGCAGTTCTTC. This gives the protein CASSYSNKREQFF.

The rearrangement joins TRBV10-3 to TRBJ1-2; D remains unclear. From germline, CDR1 is ENHRY and CDR2 SYGVKD. The V end lost 6 bases, the J end lost 6 bases, and 8 bases lay between the germline ends. CDR3 length: 11 amino acids. The CDR3 DNA reads as TGTGCCATCAGGGACTCGCATGGCTACACCTTC. It yields the protein CAIRDSHGYTF.

This clone has a handful of counts. The J gene is TRBJ1-5, the V gene TRBV6-5; a weak D match, TRBD1 (6 bases). This CDR3 has 11 residues. Germline CDR1 MNHEY, CDR2 SVGAGI. V was pared by 6 bases and J by 12 bases, with 12 bases between. The CDR3 spells CASSLGTNQHF. The CDR3 nucleotides are TGTGCCAGCAGCTTAGGGACAAACCAGCATTTT.

This clone was seen only a few times. The chain has TRBV30 and TRBJ1-4; D is ambiguous. The V gene's germline CDR1 is GTSNPN and CDR2 SVGIG (reference sequence). The CDR3 is 15 residues long. Trimming took 1 base from V and 7 from J, leaving 16 bases between them. CDR3 residues: CAWSASRGSSEKLFF. In nucleotides, the CDR3 is TGTGCCTGGAGTGCCAGTCGAGGGTCGAGTGAAAAACTGTTTTTT.

This clone was counted between two and nine times. The chain recombines TRBV29-1 with TRBJ2-3; D is undetermined. The V gene lost 7 bases and the J gene lost 2 bases, with 4 bases spanning the gap. The CDR3 has 10 residues. CDR1 SQVTM and CDR2 ANQGSEA come from the germline V gene. The CDR3 spells CSAHTDTQYF. In DNA, the CDR3 is TGCAGCGCTCACACAGATACGCAGTATTTT.

This clone was counted only a few times. The V call is TRBV29-1, the J call TRBJ1-3; D is unresolved. Germline V gene lookup returns CDR1 SQVTM and CDR2 ANQGSEA. V lost 7 bases and J 0 bases, leaving 13 bases between the germline ends. This CDR3 has 14 amino acids. CDR3 coding DNA: TGCAGCGCGTTGGACGGGATCTCTGGAAACACCATATATTTT. Translation gives CSALDGISGNTIYF. Full variable domain (rest looked up from reference TRBV29-1 and TRBJ1-3): SAVISQKPSRDICQRGTSLTIQCQVDSQVTMMFWYRQQPGQSLTLIATANQGSEATYESGFVIDKFPISRPNLTFSTLTVSNMSPEDSSIYLCSALDGISGNTIYFGEGSWLTVV.